These 5 T cell receptor beta chains were all obtained from the same sample, sequenced in a study of blood T cell repertoires in COVID-19. The protocol was immunoSEQ multiplex PCR, while the TCRdb copy is restricted to in-frame clones and leaves out a portion. This repertoire shows roughly 44,000 clones, about 90% found once; its top ten account for 10% to 15%. The source material was peripheral blood. These receptors were obtained from a man older than 75 with acute or convalescent COVID-19.

In DNA, the CDR3 is TGTGCCTGGAGTCGGGACAGGGCAAAGAGCTATGGCTACACCTTC. This translates into CAWSRDRAKSYGYTF. This chain links TRBV30 with TRBJ1-2; 9 nucleotides agree with TRBD1. Germline V gene lookup returns CDR1 GTSNPN and CDR2 SVGIG (reference sequence). The CDR3 has 15 amino acids. Germline trimming cut 2 bases from V and 4 bases from J; bases unmatched to any gene: 8. The full variable domain, completed using reference TRBV30 and TRBJ1-2, is SQTIHQWPATLVQPVGSPLSLECTVEGTSNPNLYWYRQAAGRGLQLLFYSVGIGQISSEVPQNLSASRPQDRQFILSSKKLLLSDSGFYLCAWSRDRAKSYGYTFGSGTRLTVV.

The chain is built from TRBV5-6 and TRBJ1-5; D is undetermined. The CDR3 totals 13 residues. V lost 1 base and J 6 bases, leaving 8 bases between the germline ends. Germline V gene data show CDR1 as SGHDT and CDR2 as YYEEEE. CDR3 DNA: TGTGCCAGCAGCTTGAGGAGTTCTCAGCCCCAGCATTTT. Translating gives CASSLRSSQPQHF. The full variable domain, its missing parts supplied by reference TRBV5-6 and TRBJ1-5, is DAGVTQSPTHLIKTRGQQVTLRCSPKSGHDTVSWYQQALGQGPQFIFQYYEEEERQRGNFPDRFSGHQFPNYSSELNVNALLLGDSALYLCASSLRSSQPQHFGDGTRLSIL.

This chain joins TRBV10-3 and TRBJ2-7, with 7 bases matching TRBD1. Germline CDR1 reads ENHRY; CDR2 reads SYGVKD. Trimming took 4 bases from V and 4 from J; bases not matched to a gene: 10. CDR3 size: 15 residues. CDR3 nucleotides: TGTGCCATCAGTGGCTTGACAGGGCCACCTTACGAGCAGTACTTC. As protein: CAISGLTGPPYEQYF.

This rearrangement joins TRBV7-9 to TRBJ2-3; 7 nucleotides agree with TRBD1. J gave up 4 bases and V 6 bases, and 4 bases lay outside the gene matches. The CDR3 totals 13 residues. Germline CDR1 is SEHNR and CDR2 is FQNEAQ (reference sequence). CDR3: CASRAQGPDTQYF. The CDR3 DNA follows: TGTGCCAGCAGGGCACAGGGGCCAGATACGCAGTATTTT.

This chain joins TRBV27 and TRBJ2-2, with D possibly TRBD1 on 5 matching bases. The V end lost 3 bases, the J end lost 1 base, and 15 bases lay between the germline ends. The germline gives CDR1 MNHEY, CDR2 SMNVEV (reference sequence). The CDR3 extends over 17 amino acids. DNA of the CDR3: TGTGCCAGCAGTTTTGGGCTGGGGCGGCTGAACACCGGGGAGCTGTTTTTT. Translated: CASSFGLGRLNTGELFF.